The clone carrying this T cell receptor beta chain was recorded a few times. Antigen: not known. Through Arm-PCR of CDR3 regions and iRepertoire HTBI primers, TCR beta libraries were built. Each CDR3 protein is one row after TCRdb ran MiXCR on the multiplex PCR reads. The sample has approximately 470,000 distinct CDR3 sequences, under 25% seen once. Documented time point: persistent/refractory GD, antithyroid drugs over 5 years with positive TRAb. PBMCs provided the RNA from which the TCR library was made. Graves' disease was diagnosed by American Thyroid Association guidelines. The sample belongs to a study of regulatory T cells in long-lasting Graves disease. Study summary: Persistent cases were those of Graves' disease that involved over 5 years of antithyroid drugs with positive TSH receptor antibodies.

Findings of the study overall: Favored gene segments in persistent disease were TRBV28, TRBJ1-2 and TRBJ2-5.

Germline-derived CDR1 and CDR2 are MNHNS and SASEGT. This CDR3 has 12 amino acids. V lost 5 bases to trimming and J lost 14 bases, with 13 bases between them. This sequence originates from a female donor with Graves disease. The sequencing here drew on peripheral blood mononuclear cells (PBMCs), taken when the disease was refractory, from a patient treated with antithyroid drugs. The rearrangement links TRBV6-1 to TRBJ1-6; D may be TRBD1 (6 bases). CDR3 region: CASSQDSGTLHF. In nucleotides, the CDR3 is TGTGCCAGCAGTCAGGACAGTGGGACCCTCCACTTT.